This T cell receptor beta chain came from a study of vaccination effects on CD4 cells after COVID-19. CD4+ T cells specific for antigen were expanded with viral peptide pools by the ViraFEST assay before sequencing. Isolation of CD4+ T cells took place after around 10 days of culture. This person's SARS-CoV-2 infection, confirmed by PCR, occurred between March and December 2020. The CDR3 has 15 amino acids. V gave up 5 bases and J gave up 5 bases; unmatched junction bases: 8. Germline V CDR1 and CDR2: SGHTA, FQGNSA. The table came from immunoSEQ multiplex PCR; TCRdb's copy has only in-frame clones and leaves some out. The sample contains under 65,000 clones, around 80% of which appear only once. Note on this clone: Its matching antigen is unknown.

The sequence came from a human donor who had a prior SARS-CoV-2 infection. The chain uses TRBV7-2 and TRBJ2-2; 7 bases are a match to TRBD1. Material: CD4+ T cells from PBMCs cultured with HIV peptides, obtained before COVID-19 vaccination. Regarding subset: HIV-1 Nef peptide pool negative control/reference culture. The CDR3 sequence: CASSRTGLGTGELFF. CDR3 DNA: TGTGCCAGCAGCCGGACAGGACTTGGGACCGGGGAGCTGTTTTTT.